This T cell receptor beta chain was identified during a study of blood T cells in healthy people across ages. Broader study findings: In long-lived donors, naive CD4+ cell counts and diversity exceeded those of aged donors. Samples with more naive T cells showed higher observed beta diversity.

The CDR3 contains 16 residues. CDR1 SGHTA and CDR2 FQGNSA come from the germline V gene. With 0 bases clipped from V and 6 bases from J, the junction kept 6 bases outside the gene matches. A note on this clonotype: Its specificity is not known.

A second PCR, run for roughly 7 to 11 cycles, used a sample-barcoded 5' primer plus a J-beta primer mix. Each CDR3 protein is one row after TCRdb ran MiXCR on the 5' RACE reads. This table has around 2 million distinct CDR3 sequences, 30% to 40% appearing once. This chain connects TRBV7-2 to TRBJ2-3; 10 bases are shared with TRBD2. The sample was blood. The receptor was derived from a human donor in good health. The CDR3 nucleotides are TGTGCCAGCAGCTTAGCGCGTAGCGGGGGGTTGGATACGCAGTATTTT. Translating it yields CASSLARSGGLDTQYF.